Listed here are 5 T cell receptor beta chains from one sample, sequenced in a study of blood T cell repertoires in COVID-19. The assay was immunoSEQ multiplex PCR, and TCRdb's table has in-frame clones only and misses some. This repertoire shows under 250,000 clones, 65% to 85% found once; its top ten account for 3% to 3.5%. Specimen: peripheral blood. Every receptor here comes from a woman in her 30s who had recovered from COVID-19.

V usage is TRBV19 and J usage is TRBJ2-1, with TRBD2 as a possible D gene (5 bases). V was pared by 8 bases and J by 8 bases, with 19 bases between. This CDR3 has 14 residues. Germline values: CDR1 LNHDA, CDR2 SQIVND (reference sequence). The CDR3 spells CASGSSRVRDEQFF. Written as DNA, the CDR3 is TGTGCCAGTGGGAGCTCCCGCGTTCGGGATGAGCAGTTCTTC.

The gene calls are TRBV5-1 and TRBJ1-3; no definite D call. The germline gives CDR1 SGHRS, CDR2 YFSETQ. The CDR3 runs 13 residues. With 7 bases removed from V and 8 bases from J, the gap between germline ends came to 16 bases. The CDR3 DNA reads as TGCGCCAGCGCCGGAAATCTCGGGGACACCATATATTTT. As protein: CASAGNLGDTIYF. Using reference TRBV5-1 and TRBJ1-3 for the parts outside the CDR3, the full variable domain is KAGVTQTPRYLIKTRGQQVTLSCSPISGHRSVSWYQQTPGQGLQFLFEYFSETQRNKGNFPGRFSGRQFSNSRSEMNVSTLELGDSALYLCASAGNLGDTIYFGEGSWLTVV.

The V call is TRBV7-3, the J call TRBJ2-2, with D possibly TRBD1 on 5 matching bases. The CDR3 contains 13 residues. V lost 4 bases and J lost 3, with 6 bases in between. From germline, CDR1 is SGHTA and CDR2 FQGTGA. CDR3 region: CASSSGYTGELFF. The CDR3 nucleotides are TGTGCCAGCAGCTCAGGGTACACCGGGGAGCTGTTTTTT.

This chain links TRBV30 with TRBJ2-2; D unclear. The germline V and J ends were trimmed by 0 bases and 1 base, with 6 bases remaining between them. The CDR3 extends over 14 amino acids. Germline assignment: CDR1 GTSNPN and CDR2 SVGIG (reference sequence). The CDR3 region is CAWSVLGNTGELFF. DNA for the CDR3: TGTGCCTGGAGTGTACTCGGGAACACCGGGGAGCTGTTTTTT.

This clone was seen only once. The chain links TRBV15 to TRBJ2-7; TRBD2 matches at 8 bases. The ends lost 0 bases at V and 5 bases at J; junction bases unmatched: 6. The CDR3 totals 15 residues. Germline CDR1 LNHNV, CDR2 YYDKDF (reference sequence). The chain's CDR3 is CATSRDSSGYDEQYF. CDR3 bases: TGTGCCACCAGCAGAGATTCTAGCGGGTATGACGAGCAGTACTTC.